These 5 T cell receptor beta chains share one sample of origin, sequenced in a study of blood T cells in healthy people across ages. The second PCR ran roughly 7 to 11 cycles with a sample-barcoded 5' primer and J-beta primers. In TCRdb, the 5' RACE reads were re-called with MiXCR into one record per CDR3 protein. Of just over 1 million distinct CDR3 sequences in the sample, more than 35% are singletons; the top ten hold about 19%. Specimen: blood. Receptors originate from a woman aged 55-69 years in good health.

There are a few counts of this clonotype. The J gene is TRBJ2-5, the V gene TRBV9, with 11 positions matching TRBD2. Looked up from germline, CDR1 is SGDLS and CDR2 is YYNGEE. V gave up 3 bases and J gave up 4 bases; unmatched junction bases: 2. This CDR3 is 14 amino acids long. The CDR3 bases are TGTGCCAGCAGCGAGACTAGCGGGGCAGAGACCCAGTACTTC. Amino acids: CASSETSGAETQYF.

The rearrangement links TRBV2 to TRBJ1-1; maybe TRBD1 (5 bases). The CDR3 length is 15 residues. Germline loops: CDR1 SNHLY, CDR2 FYNNEI. The V and J ends lost 0 bases and 1 base respectively, with 9 bases between them. This CDR3 reads CASSEAPQGNTEAFF. The CDR3 region has the DNA TGTGCCAGCAGTGAAGCTCCCCAGGGGAACACTGAAGCTTTCTTT.

This clonotype turned up a few times. The CDR3 loop reads CSVESGGYEQYF. CDR3 bases: TGCAGCGTTGAATCCGGGGGCTACGAGCAGTACTTC. This chain uses TRBV29-1 with TRBJ2-7, with D possibly TRBD2 on 6 matching bases. Germline V gene sequence: CDR1 SQVTM, CDR2 ANQGSEA. V was pared by 2 bases and J by 3 bases, with 8 bases between. This CDR3 has 12 amino acids.

The gene calls are TRBV5-1 and TRBJ2-1; a possible D gene is TRBD1 (6 bases). In germline, CDR1 is SGHRS, CDR2 YFSETQ. There are 16 residues in the CDR3. V lost 4 bases and J lost 9, with 23 bases in between. The CDR3 bases are TGCGCCAGCAGCCCTGACGTCTCCGGGTTACAGGGTGAGCAGTTCTTC. Its translation: CASSPDVSGLQGEQFF. The whole variable domain, filled in from reference TRBV5-1 and TRBJ2-1, reads KAGVTQTPRYLIKTRGQQVTLSCSPISGHRSVSWYQQTPGQGLQFLFEYFSETQRNKGNFPGRFSGRQFSNSRSEMNVSTLELGDSALYLCASSPDVSGLQGEQFFGPGTRLTVL.

The chain employs TRBV28 and TRBJ2-1, with D possibly TRBD1 on 5 matching bases. The V gene's germline CDR1 is MDHEN and CDR2 SYDVKM. Trimming cost V 6 bases and J 7 bases, with 22 bases left between them. This CDR3 contains 16 residues. The CDR3 DNA follows: TGTGCCAGCAGCCCGGACATCCCCGACTTCTTTAATGAGCAGTTCTTC. It codes for CASSPDIPDFFNEQFF.